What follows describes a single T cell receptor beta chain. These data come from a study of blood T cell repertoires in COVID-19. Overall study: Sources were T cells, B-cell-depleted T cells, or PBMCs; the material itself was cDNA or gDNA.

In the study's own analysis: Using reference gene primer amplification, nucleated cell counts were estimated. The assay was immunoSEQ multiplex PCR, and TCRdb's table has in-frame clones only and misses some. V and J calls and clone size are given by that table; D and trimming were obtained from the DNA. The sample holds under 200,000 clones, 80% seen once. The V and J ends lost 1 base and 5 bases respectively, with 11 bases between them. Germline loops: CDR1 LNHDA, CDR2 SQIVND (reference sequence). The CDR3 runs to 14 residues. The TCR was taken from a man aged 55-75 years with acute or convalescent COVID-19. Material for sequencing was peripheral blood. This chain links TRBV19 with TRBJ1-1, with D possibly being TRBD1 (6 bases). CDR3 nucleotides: TGTGCCAGTAGTATAGGGGGGCGAGGAACTGAAGCTTTCTTT. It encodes CASSIGGRGTEAFF.